This T cell receptor (beta chain) appears in the sequencing data of a study of T cell repertoires in cytomegalovirus infection. Note on this clonotype: The antigen is undetermined.

TCRdb passed the reads through MiXCR, listing each CDR3 protein once. The table has 830,000 or so distinct CDR3 sequences, approximately 32% seen once. This CDR3 is built from 16 residues. CDR1 is KGHSH and CDR2 is LQKENI in the germline V gene. V was shortened by 3 bases and J by 3 bases, with 16 bases between the two germline ends. Sequenced material: cultured CD8+ T cells from PBMCs, taken from culture after CMV antigen stimulation. This TCR came from a human donor in good health (CMV status not recorded). Some clones in this sample may be carry-over from other donors' samples. This chain links TRBV18 with TRBJ2-3; possibly TRBD1 or TRBD2 for D (5 bases each). In DNA form, the CDR3 reads TGTGCCAGCTCACCCTTCCCCGAGGGGCAGACAGATACGCAGTATTTT. It specifies CASSPFPEGQTDTQYF.